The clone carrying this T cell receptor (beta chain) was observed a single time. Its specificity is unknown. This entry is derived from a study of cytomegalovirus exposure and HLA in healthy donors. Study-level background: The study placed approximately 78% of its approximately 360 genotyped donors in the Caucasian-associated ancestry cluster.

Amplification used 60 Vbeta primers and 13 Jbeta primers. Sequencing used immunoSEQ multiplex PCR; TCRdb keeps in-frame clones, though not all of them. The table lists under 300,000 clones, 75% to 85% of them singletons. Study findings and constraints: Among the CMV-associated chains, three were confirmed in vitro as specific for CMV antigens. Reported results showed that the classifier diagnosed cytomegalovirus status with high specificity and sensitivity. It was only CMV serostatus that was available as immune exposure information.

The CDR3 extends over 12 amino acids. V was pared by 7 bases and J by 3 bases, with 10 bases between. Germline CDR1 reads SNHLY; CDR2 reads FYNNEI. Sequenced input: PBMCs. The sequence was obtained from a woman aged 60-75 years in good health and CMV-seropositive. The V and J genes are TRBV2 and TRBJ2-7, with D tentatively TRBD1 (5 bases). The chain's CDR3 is CASKAGNYEQYF. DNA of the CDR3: TGTGCCAGCAAGGCAGGGAACTACGAGCAGTACTTC.